The 7 T cell receptor beta chains below were found in one sample sequenced in a study of beta chain features in type 1 diabetes. The isolated RNA, all of it, was reverse transcribed, so expressed TCRB transcripts were what got sequenced. The data were produced by immunoSEQ multiplex PCR, yet TCRdb's version contains in-frame clones alone and is incomplete. The repertoire includes under 400,000 clones, 10% to 15% of them detected once, and about 0.018% sits in the top ten. The specimen sequenced was naive CD4+ T cells from blood. These receptors came from a young man in good health.

The sample holds a few counts of this clone. The chain recombines TRBV6-1 with TRBJ2-3; 8 nucleotides agree with TRBD2. Germline values: CDR1 MNHNS, CDR2 SASEGT. This CDR3 has 15 residues. V lost 8 bases, J lost 1 base, and 8 bases stayed unmatched. CDR3 loop: CASRFGGAGTDTQYF. CDR3 in DNA: TGTGCCAGCCGATTCGGGGGGGCCGGCACAGATACGCAGTATTTT.

A few counts support this clone. The J gene is TRBJ1-1, the V gene TRBV30, with no clear D. The germline V gene has CDR1 GTSNPN and CDR2 SVGIG (reference sequence). The V end was cut by 1 base, the J end by 0 bases, with 15 bases between. CDR3 length: 16 amino acids. The CDR3 DNA is TGTGCCTGGAGTGGTGTCGGATTGCGGGTGAACACTGAAGCTTTCTTT. It is translated as CAWSGVGLRVNTEAFF.

This clone was counted between two and nine times. The V call is TRBV30, the J call TRBJ2-1; 15 bases map to TRBD2. CDR3 length: 17 amino acids. V was clipped by 3 bases and J by 4 bases; unmatched bases: 7. Germline CDR1 reads GTSNPN; CDR2 reads SVGIG (reference sequence). The DNA for the CDR3 is TGTGCCTGGAGCCTAGGACTAGCGGGGGGGAGGTACAATGAGCAGTTCTTC. Its translation is CAWSLGLAGGRYNEQFF. The whole variable domain, remainder taken from reference TRBV30 and TRBJ2-1, is SQTIHQWPATLVQPVGSPLSLECTVEGTSNPNLYWYRQAAGRGLQLLFYSVGIGQISSEVPQNLSASRPQDRQFILSSKKLLLSDSGFYLCAWSLGLAGGRYNEQFFGPGTRLTVL.

This chain uses TRBV5-1 with TRBJ1-1; D unresolved. V lost 4 bases and J lost 1, with 11 bases in between. The CDR3 is 14 amino acids. From germline, CDR1 is SGHRS and CDR2 YFSETQ. Written as DNA, the CDR3 is TGCGCCAGCAGCGCGACACTTCAGAACACTGAAGCTTTCTTT. Translation gives CASSATLQNTEAFF.

This chain connects TRBV5-4 to TRBJ1-2, with D maybe TRBD1 (6 bases). Per the germline V gene, CDR1 is SGHNT and CDR2 is YYREEE (reference sequence). The CDR3 sequence is 16 residues long. Trimming took 0 bases from V and 5 from J, leaving 17 bases between them. The CDR3 here is CASSLGAFGQPYGYTF. The CDR3, as DNA: TGTGCCAGCAGCTTGGGTGCTTTTGGACAGCCGTATGGCTACACCTTC.

The table lists this clone with a few counts. This sequence joins TRBV5-4 and TRBJ2-7, with D maybe TRBD1 (6 bases). Germline V gene data show CDR1 as SGHNT and CDR2 as YYREEE (reference sequence). Trimming shortened V by 4 bases and J by 6 bases, and 14 bases separated the two germline ends. The CDR3 has 13 amino acids. The CDR3 DNA is TGTGCCAGCAGCATCGGGACACGTGTCGAGCAGTACTTC. The encoded protein is CASSIGTRVEQYF.

This clone was recorded a few times. CDR3 nucleotides: TGTGCCAGCAGTTCCCAGGGTACTGACTATGGCTACACCTTC. Encoded protein: CASSSQGTDYGYTF. The V and J genes are TRBV27 and TRBJ1-2; tentative D call: TRBD1 (5 bases). The length of the CDR3 is 14 residues. Trimming left V 4 bases short and J 3 bases short, with 12 bases between. Germline V gives CDR1 MNHEY, CDR2 SMNVEV (reference sequence).